Following are 29 T cell receptor beta chains from one sample sequenced in a study of patients and donors after allogeneic stem cell transplantation. TCRdb independently ran MiXCR on the RT-PCR reads; one entry per CDR3 protein. Of roughly 230,000 distinct CDR3 sequences listed, roughly 15% are singletons. Sequencing was done on a sample of blood, either unsorted or a sorted T cell fraction (not recorded which). The origin of the receptors is a human donor who was either an allogeneic HSCT recipient or a stem cell or donor lymphocyte infusion donor (not recorded which). It is not recorded whose cells these are; they may come from a transplant donor.

This clonotype was detected many times. The chain couples TRBV6-1 to TRBJ1-2; tentative D call: TRBD1 (6 bases). Germline assignment: CDR1 MNHNS and CDR2 SASEGT. The CDR3 extends over 12 amino acids. Trimming shortened V by 11 bases and J by 3 bases, and 13 bases separated the two germline ends. CDR3 nucleotide sequence: TGTGCCGCGGGGGCAGTCTACTATGGCTACACCTTC. Residues: CAAGAVYYGYTF.

The chain uses TRBV12-3 or TRBV12-4 and TRBJ1-6; 7 nucleotides agree with TRBD1. The CDR3 extends over 15 amino acids. The V segment lost 6 bases and the J segment 4 bases; nucleotides outside the gene matches: 6. CDR3 bases: TGTGCCAGCAGAACCGGGACAGATTATAATTCACCCCTCCACTTT. This translates into CASRTGTDYNSPLHF.

V and J are TRBV5-6 and TRBJ1-4, with TRBD1 as a possible D gene (6 bases). This CDR3 contains 16 residues. Germline values: CDR1 SGHDT, CDR2 YYEEEE. Trimming shortened V by 4 bases and J by 6 bases, and 19 bases separated the two germline ends. The DNA for the CDR3 is TGTGCCAGCAGCCATAACAGGGCTCCTTCTTATGAAAAACTGTTTTTT. Its translation is CASSHNRAPSYEKLFF.

This clonotype was seen at least ten times. The rearrangement uses TRBV29-1 and TRBJ2-7; 9 nucleotides agree with TRBD1. This CDR3 comprises 14 residues. J was trimmed by 4 bases and V by 6 bases; bases with no gene match: 10. From germline, CDR1 is SQVTM and CDR2 ANQGSEA. CDR3 sequence reads: CSVGRTGDHYEQYF. The CDR3 bases are TGCAGCGTAGGAAGGACAGGGGACCATTACGAGCAGTACTTC.

This clonotype was counted between two and nine times. This chain links TRBV10-3 with TRBJ2-1; D gene unclear. CDR1 and CDR2 from the germline V gene are ENHRY and SYGVKD. This CDR3 has 12 amino acids. The V gene lost 5 bases and the J gene lost 9 bases, with 11 bases spanning the gap. The CDR3 sequence is CAISYDPGEQFF. DNA of the CDR3: TGTGCCATCAGTTACGACCCAGGTGAGCAGTTCTTC.

The rearrangement joins TRBV23-1 to TRBJ2-3; TRBD2 matches at 11 bases. TRBV23-1 belongs to the ORF category, with a function that is uncertain. Trimming cost V 0 bases and J 3 bases; bases outside gene matches: 2. This CDR3 is built from 16 residues. The CDR3 DNA is TGCGCCAGCAGTCAATCGGGACTAGCGGATACAGATACGCAGTATTTT. This codes for CASSQSGLADTDTQYF.

This clonotype occurred many times. V and J are TRBV10-3 and TRBJ2-1; TRBD2 is a possible D gene (6 bases). Germline loops: CDR1 ENHRY, CDR2 SYGVKD. V was clipped by 8 bases and J by 7 bases, with 12 bases between them. The CDR3 is made up of 12 amino acids. The DNA for the CDR3 is TGTGCCATCTCGGGAGACGAAAATGAGCAGTTCTTC. Translation gives CAISGDENEQFF.

This rearrangement joins TRBV12-3 or TRBV12-4 to TRBJ1-1; D gene ambiguous. This CDR3 is 15 amino acids long. Trimming took 7 bases from V and 1 from J, leaving 16 bases between them. CDR3 loop: CASISRRRTNTEAFF. CDR3 nucleotides: TGTGCCAGCATATCCCGTCGGAGGACGAACACTGAAGCTTTCTTT.

In DNA, the CDR3 is TGTGCCAGCACCAAGACAGGGGGGCAGCCCCAGCATTTT. The encoded protein is CASTKTGGQPQHF. The rearrangement uses TRBV28 and TRBJ1-5, with 9 bases fitting TRBD1. CDR3 length: 13 residues. Germline lookup yields CDR1 MDHEN and CDR2 SYDVKM. Trimming took 7 bases from V and 7 from J; bases not matched to a gene: 5. Looking up the rest from reference TRBV28 and TRBJ1-5 gives the full variable domain: DVKVTQSSRYLVKRTGEKVFLECVQDMDHENMFWYRQDPGLGLRLIYFSYDVKMKEKGDIPEGYSVSREKKERFSLILESASTNQTSMYLCASTKTGGQPQHFGDGTRLSIL.

This clonotype was detected a few times. The chain combines TRBV3-1 with TRBJ1-2; tentative D call: TRBD1 (5 bases). Trimming pared 2 bases from V and 5 bases from J, leaving 15 bases between. In germline, CDR1 is LGHDT, CDR2 YNNKEL (reference sequence). The CDR3 has 15 amino acids. The CDR3 reads CASSQFDGRGYGYTF. CDR3 sequence (DNA): TGTGCCAGCAGCCAATTCGATGGACGGGGGTATGGCTACACCTTC. The variable domain in full, with the rest retrieved from reference TRBV3-1 and TRBJ1-2, is DTAVSQTPKYLVTQMGNDKSIKCEQNLGHDTMYWYKQDSKKFLKIMFSYNNKELIINETVPNRFSPKSPDKAHLNLHINSLELGDSAVYFCASSQFDGRGYGYTFGSGTRLTVV.

This clonotype came up a few times. One end of the junction varies from germline; a read error may be responsible. V usage is TRBV20-1 and J usage is TRBJ1-3; 10 bases fit TRBD1. The germline V gene has CDR1 DFQATT and CDR2 SNEGSKA (reference sequence). This CDR3 comprises 16 residues. This chain's CDR3 is CSARARDRGLGNTIYF. The CDR3 DNA follows: TGCAGTGCAAGAGCGCGGGACAGGGGACTTGGAAACACCATATATTTT.

The table lists this clonotype with many counts. The V gene is TRBV28, the J gene TRBJ2-7; tentatively, D is TRBD1 (5 bases). This CDR3 contains 13 residues. V lost 2 bases and J lost 5, with 10 bases in between. CDR1 is MDHEN and CDR2 is SYDVKM in the germline V gene. The chain's CDR3 is CASSLNRYHEQYF. The CDR3 coding sequence is TGTGCCAGCAGTTTAAACAGGTATCACGAGCAGTACTTC.

Many counts were recorded for this clonotype. This chain uses TRBV30 with TRBJ2-1, with a weak D call TRBD1 (6 bases). This CDR3 has 13 residues. V shed 3 bases and J shed 5 bases, with 11 bases lying between them. Germline V lookup: CDR1 GTSNPN, CDR2 SVGIG (reference sequence). The CDR3 reads CAWRGSGDNEQFF. CDR3 coding DNA: TGTGCCTGGAGAGGCTCAGGGGACAATGAGCAGTTCTTC.

The chain joins TRBV7-8 to TRBJ1-4; D gene uncertain. In germline, CDR1 is SGHVS, CDR2 FQNEAQ. V was trimmed by 3 bases and J by 6 bases, leaving 11 bases between them. The CDR3 contains 14 residues. In nucleotides, the CDR3 is TGTGCCAGCAGCTTTTCCAGGAGGGATGAAAAACTGTTTTTT. Protein: CASSFSRRDEKLFF.

A remark on this clonotype: A read error is possible here, since a much larger clone lies one base away. CDR3: CASRLGSTDTEALF. CDR3 nucleotides: TGCGCCAGCAGGTTGGGGTCGACAGACACTGAAGCTCTCTTT. V usage is TRBV5-1 and J usage is TRBJ1-1, with D possibly TRBD1 on 5 matching bases. There are 14 residues in the CDR3. Germline V gives CDR1 SGHRS, CDR2 YFSETQ.

This clonotype was picked up many times. V and J are TRBV7-8 and TRBJ2-2; D is unclear. Germline V gene data show CDR1 as SGHVS and CDR2 as FQNEAQ. The CDR3 consists of 12 residues. The germline V and J ends were trimmed by 5 bases and 4 bases, with 5 bases remaining between them. The CDR3, as DNA: TGTGCCAGCAGCCAAATCACCGGGGAGCTGTTTTTT. Translation gives CASSQITGELFF. The full variable domain, in which reference TRBV7-8 and TRBJ2-2 provide the parts outside the CDR3, is GAGVSQSPRYKVAKRGQDVALRCDPISGHVSLFWYQQALGQGPEFLTYFQNEAQLDKSGLPSDRFFAERPEGSVSTLKIQRTQQEDSAVYLCASSQITGELFFGEGSRLTVL.

This chain uses TRBV7-6 with TRBJ2-1, with 10 bases identical to TRBD2. Looked up from germline, CDR1 is SGHVS and CDR2 is FNYEAQ. The CDR3 has 17 amino acids. J was trimmed by 7 bases and V by 0 bases; bases with no gene match: 9. The DNA of the CDR3 is TGTGCCAGCAGCTTAGCGGCTAGCGGGGGAGCTGGGAATGAGCAGTTCTTC. Encoded protein: CASSLAASGGAGNEQFF.

This clonotype was observed a few times. The chain combines TRBV12-3 or TRBV12-4 with TRBJ2-1, with TRBD2 matching 9 bases. J was trimmed by 8 bases and V by 2 bases; bases with no gene match: 7. CDR3 size: 15 residues. CDR3 DNA sequence: TGTGCCAGCAGTTTAAGGCGGGGGGGCCTGGATGAGCAGTTCTTC. This encodes CASSLRRGGLDEQFF.

This clonotype has only a few counts. The chain is built from TRBV7-9 and TRBJ1-4; D remains unclear. Trimming took off 1 base at V and 5 bases at J, with 8 bases between the two ends. The CDR3 is 14 residues long. Per the germline V gene, CDR1 is SEHNR and CDR2 is FQNEAQ (reference sequence). The CDR3 nucleotides read TGTGCCAGCAGCTTAGGTCAGGTGAATGAAAAACTGTTTTTT. Its protein product is CASSLGQVNEKLFF.

This sequence joins TRBV7-8 and TRBJ2-5; D not resolved. Germline assignment: CDR1 SGHVS and CDR2 FQNEAQ. V was clipped by 1 base and J by 5 bases, with 11 bases between them. The CDR3 contains 14 residues. This CDR3 reads CASSLGGSYETQYF. CDR3 DNA sequence: TGTGCCAGCAGCTTAGGCGGATCCTACGAGACCCAGTACTTC.

This chain links TRBV7-8 with TRBJ1-1, with D possibly TRBD1 on 6 matching bases. Trimming shortened V by 4 bases and J by 0 bases, and 18 bases separated the two germline ends. CDR3 length: 17 residues. Looked up from germline, CDR1 is SGHVS and CDR2 is FQNEAQ. CDR3 sequence: CASSWVPPGEMNTEAFF. The CDR3 region has the DNA TGTGCCAGCAGCTGGGTCCCGCCAGGGGAGATGAACACTGAAGCTTTCTTT.

This clonotype was found many times. This sequence joins TRBV5-1 and TRBJ1-1; D uncertain. CDR3 size: 13 residues. V lost 0 bases and J 4 bases, leaving 7 bases between the germline ends. Per germline, CDR1 SGHRS and CDR2 YFSETQ. The DNA of the CDR3 is TGCGCCAGCAGCTTGGACCTTGGCACTGAAGCTTTCTTT. This translates into CASSLDLGTEAFF.

This chain joins TRBV20-1 and TRBJ2-1, with D tentatively TRBD2 (6 bases). This CDR3 spans 13 amino acids. The V gene lost 3 bases and the J gene lost 7 bases, with 13 bases spanning the gap. Germline V gene lookup returns CDR1 DFQATT and CDR2 SNEGSKA (reference sequence). In DNA, the CDR3 is TGCAGTGCTAGTCAGGGCCTAGCGAATGAGCAGTTCTTC. This gives the protein CSASQGLANEQFF.

In its sample, this clonotype was seen many times. The J gene is TRBJ2-1, the V gene TRBV18; no firm D call. V was pared by 0 bases and J by 7 bases, with 7 bases between. From germline, CDR1 is KGHSH and CDR2 LQKENI. The CDR3 sequence is 13 residues long. The CDR3 DNA reads as TGTGCCAGCTCACCACCAGGTGAGAATGAGCAGTTCTTC. It is translated as CASSPPGENEQFF.

This rearrangement joins TRBV20-1 to TRBJ2-3, with 10 bases fitting TRBD2. With 6 bases clipped from V and 1 base from J, the junction kept 4 bases outside the gene matches. The CDR3 spans 14 residues. Per germline, CDR1 DFQATT and CDR2 SNEGSKA (reference sequence). As DNA, the CDR3 is TGCAGTGCCGTCCTAGCGGGGGGCACAGATACGCAGTATTTT. The encoded protein is CSAVLAGGTDTQYF.

The rearrangement links TRBV19 to TRBJ2-6, with a tentative D call TRBD1 (5 bases). The CDR3 runs to 17 residues. CDR1 and CDR2 from the germline V gene are LNHDA and SQIVND (reference sequence). V gave up 2 bases and J gave up 0 bases, with 11 bases separating them. Here the CDR3 reads CASSIRGAPSGANVLTF. Written as DNA, the CDR3 is TGTGCCAGTAGTATAAGGGGCGCACCCTCTGGGGCCAACGTCCTGACTTTC.

The chain links TRBV5-1 to TRBJ2-1, with 7 bases lining up with TRBD2. CDR1 is SGHRS and CDR2 is YFSETQ in the germline V gene. J was trimmed by 6 bases and V by 0 bases; bases with no gene match: 0. The CDR3 sequence is 13 residues long. The CDR3 spells CASSLGTSNEQFF. The CDR3 nucleotides read TGCGCCAGCAGCTTGGGGACTAGCAATGAGCAGTTCTTC.

The genes are TRBV24-1 and TRBJ1-5; 10 bases line up with TRBD1. The ends lost 7 bases at V and 5 bases at J; junction bases unmatched: 7. The CDR3 sequence is 15 residues long. CDR1 KGHDR and CDR2 SFDVKD come from the germline V gene. The CDR3 sequence: CATSGPGQGYQPQHF. In DNA form, the CDR3 reads TGTGCCACCAGCGGACCGGGACAGGGGTATCAGCCCCAGCATTTT.

This clonotype showed up many times. The rearrangement links TRBV3-1 to TRBJ1-1, with D tentatively TRBD1 (5 bases). Germline loops: CDR1 LGHDT, CDR2 YNNKEL (reference sequence). The CDR3 consists of 13 residues. The germline V and J ends were trimmed by 1 base and 6 bases, with 9 bases remaining between them. The CDR3 is CASSQVPGPEAFF. Here the CDR3 DNA reads TGTGCCAGCAGCCAAGTTCCGGGGCCTGAAGCTTTCTTT.